The present T cell receptor beta chain was sequenced within a study of CD8+ T cells in alopecia areata listed by TCRdb under 2018. For context, the study as a whole: The treated patients took part in an open-label pilot trial in which moderate-to-severe alopecia areata was treated with oral tofacitinib at 5 to 10 mg twice daily. RNA was obtained with the PAXgene miRNA kit for fixed scalp, the miRNeasy kit for PBMCs, and the RNeasy kit for mouse skin. On the human side, TCRbeta sequencing was run on scalp tissue and on sorted CD4+ and CD8+ peripheral blood T cells from healthy controls and from alopecia areata patients with either patchy or totalis/universalis disease. Amplification of TCRbeta CDR3 regions was done by immunoSEQ multiplex PCR using 35 Vbeta forward primers and 13 Jbeta reverse primers. Scalp clonality was compared among normal scalp (n=4), patchy alopecia areata scalp (n=8), and alopecia totalis/universalis scalp (n=8). Patients on tofacitinib were biopsied at baseline and after 4 and 24 weeks of treatment, and several of the patients also had a later scalp biopsy. Patients stayed on tofacitinib for 6 to 18 months and then had 6 months of follow-up off drug so that delayed response and recurrence could be assessed. To study T cell clonal expansion in alopecia areata, the researchers applied high-throughput TCRbeta sequencing to both the C3H/HeJ mouse model and human patients.

In light of the paper, this sample's time point label describes: baseline before oral tofacitinib. Peripheral blood and lesional scalp punch biopsies were obtained from patients with alopecia areata. PBMCs were separated by density centrifugation and stained for CD3, CD4 and CD8, after which CD4+ and CD8+ T cells were sorted on a FACSAria. The receptor library was made with the immunoSEQ multiplex PCR assay. RNA was extracted from all samples and reverse transcribed into cDNA, which served as template for TCR sequencing. First-strand cDNA was synthesized using SuperScript III with a 2:1 mix of oligo-dT and random hexamers. A synthetic immune receptor repertoire was used to assess amplification bias, and residual bias was removed computationally. On the study's bioinformatics: Raw reads were preprocessed to remove errors, and CDR3 was defined by IMGT conventions from the conserved cysteine to phenylalanine. Clonality was calculated as 1 minus Shannon entropy normalized by log2 of the number of productive unique TCRs. Scalp TCRbeta sequences were cross-referenced with sorted blood CD4 and CD8 repertoires so that the CD4 or CD8 identity of scalp clones could be inferred. TCRdb holds this immuneACCESS table with in-frame rearrangements only. Some clones are missing; in checked studies, unresolved V genes explain under half, and the rest has no known cause. From that table come the V and J calls and clone size; the DNA was used to work out D and trimming. This sample is represented by about 130,000 clones; about 49% of them were singletons. The ten largest clones add up to around a sixth of the sample.

Broader findings and caveats from the paper: Lesional scalp, especially in alopecia totalis/universalis, showed higher clonality and more expanded CD8+ clones than normal scalp, suggesting antigenic drive. TCR sequences shared between patients were less clear than in mice, possibly partly because of HLA diversity in the patient population. Unlike mouse skin, where gammadelta T cells dominate, normal human skin contains resident alphabeta T cells that get sequenced too, which complicates analysis of the scalp TCR repertoire.

The germline V gene (reference sequence) specifies PRHDT as CDR1 and FYEKMQ as CDR2. Clipping removes 4 bases from V and 1 base from J, with 7 as the unmatched junction base count. Spanning cysteine to phenylalanine, the CDR3 consists of 18 amino acids. Here the CDR3 DNA is all that survives: 54 bases in frame from base 1. Of note for this clone: No cognate antigen has been identified for it. The input lacks base qualities; no much larger clone sits a single base away.

In this chain, TRBV13 is recombined with TRBJ1-6; 10 central nucleotides agree with TRBD1. Sample: CD8+ T cells sorted from blood, taken at week 0. This receptor was obtained from a human donor with alopecia areata. The CDR3 has the sequence CASSYQTGGRSYNSPLHF. The base sequence is TGTGCCAGCAGCTACCAGACAGGGGGCAGATCCTATAATTCACCCCTCCACTTT.